What follows is one T cell receptor (beta chain) and its context. This sample stems from a study of blood T cell repertoires in COVID-19. Study details: In each case, the material was cDNA or gDNA derived from T cells, B-cell-depleted T cells, or PBMCs.

Per the authors' pipeline: Amplified reference gene primers provided the basis for estimating nucleated cell counts. The method was immunoSEQ multiplex PCR; TCRdb's version includes in-frame clones alone and lacks a portion of them. V and J calls and clone size are copied from that table; D and trimming were computed from the DNA. The repertoire holds roughly 500,000 clones, with about 85% as singletons. This CDR3 region has 17 residues. From germline, CDR1 is WNHNN and CDR2 SYGVQD (reference sequence). Trimming took 0 bases from V and 5 from J; bases not matched to a gene: 8. Assignments of participants to cohorts depended upon their own reported clinical history. Either two negative PCRs, clearance, or symptom resolution qualified Cohort 3 donors as recovered.

The chain couples TRBV10-1 to TRBJ2-2, with 8 bases fitting TRBD1. The clonotype comes from a woman aged 55-70 years who had recovered from COVID-19. Sequencing input: PBMCs or T cells enriched from blood (not recorded which). CDR3 loop: CASSESLGQGATGELFF. The CDR3 nucleotides are TGCGCCAGCAGTGAGTCGCTGGGGCAGGGGGCGACCGGGGAGCTGTTTTTT.